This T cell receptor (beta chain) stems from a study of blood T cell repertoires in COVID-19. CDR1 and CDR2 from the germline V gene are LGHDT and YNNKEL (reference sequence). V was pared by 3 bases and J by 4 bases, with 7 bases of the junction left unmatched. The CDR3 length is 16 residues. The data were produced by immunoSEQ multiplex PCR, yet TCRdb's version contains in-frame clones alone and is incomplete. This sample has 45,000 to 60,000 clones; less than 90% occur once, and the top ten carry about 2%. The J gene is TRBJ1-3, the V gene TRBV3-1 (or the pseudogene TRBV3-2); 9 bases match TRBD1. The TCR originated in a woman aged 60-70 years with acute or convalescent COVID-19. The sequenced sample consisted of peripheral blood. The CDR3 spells CASSHSGQGPGNTIYF. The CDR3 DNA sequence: TGTGCCAGCAGCCACAGTGGACAGGGGCCCGGAAACACCATATATTTT.